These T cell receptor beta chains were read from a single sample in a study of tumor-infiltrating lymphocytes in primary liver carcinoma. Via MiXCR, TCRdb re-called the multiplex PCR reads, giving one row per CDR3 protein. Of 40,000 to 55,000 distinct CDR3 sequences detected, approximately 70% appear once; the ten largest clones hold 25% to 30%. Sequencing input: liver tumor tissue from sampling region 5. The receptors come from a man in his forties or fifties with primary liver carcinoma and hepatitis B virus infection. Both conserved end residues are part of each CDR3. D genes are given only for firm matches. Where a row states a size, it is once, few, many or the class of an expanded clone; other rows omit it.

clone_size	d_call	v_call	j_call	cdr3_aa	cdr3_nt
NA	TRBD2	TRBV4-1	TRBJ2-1	CASSQERENRNEQLF	TGCGCCAGCAGCCAAGAGCGGGAGAATCGCAATGAGCAGCTCTTC
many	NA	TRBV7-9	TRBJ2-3	CASLESGTDTQYF	TGTGCCAGCTTGGAAAGCGGCACAGATACGCAGTATTTT
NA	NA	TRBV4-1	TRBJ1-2	CDSSETANYGYTF	TGCGACAGCAGTGAAACAGCTAACTATGGCTACACCTTC
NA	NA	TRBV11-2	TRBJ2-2	CASSLDLGPARATGELFF	TGTGCCAGCAGCTTAGACCTCGGCCCGGCCCGGGCCACCGGGGAGTTGTTTTTT
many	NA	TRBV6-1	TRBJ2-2	CASNTSPAGELFF	TGTGCCAGCAATACTAGCCCCGCCGGGGAGCTGTTTTTT
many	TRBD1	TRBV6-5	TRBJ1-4	CASSNTGGGEKLFF	TGTGCCAGCAGTAACACAGGGGGTGGTGAAAAACTGTTTTTT
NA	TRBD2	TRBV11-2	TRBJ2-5	CATSDPGTSGTETQYF	TGTGCCACCAGTGACCCCGGGACTAGCGGGACCGAGACCCAGTACTTC
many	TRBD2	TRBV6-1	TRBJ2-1	CASSESPGGVTNEQFF	TGTGCCAGCAGCGAGAGCCCGGGAGGGGTAACCAATGAGCAGTTCTTC
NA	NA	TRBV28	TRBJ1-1	CVSIPATVGNTEAFF	TGTGTCAGCATTCCCGCGACGGTGGGGAACACTGAAGCTTTCTTT
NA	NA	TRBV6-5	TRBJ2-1	CASARLESYNEQFF	TGTGCCAGTGCTCGACTAGAGTCATACAATGAGCAGTTCTTC
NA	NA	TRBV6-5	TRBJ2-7	CASSYSLETVSYEQYF	TGTGCCAGCAGTTATTCGCTTGAGACAGTCTCCTACGAGCAGTACTTC
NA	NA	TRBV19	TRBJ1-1	CASSMTAGVTEAFF	TGTGCCAGTAGTATGACTGCCGGGGTCACTGAAGCTTTCTTT
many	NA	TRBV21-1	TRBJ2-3	CASSPGLLTDTQYF	TGTGCCAGCAGCCCAGGACTGCTCACAGATACGCAGTATTTT
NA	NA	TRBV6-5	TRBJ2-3	CACSYLYGSRTDTQYF	TGTGCCTGCAGTTACCTCTACGGCAGTCGCACAGATACGCAGTATTTT
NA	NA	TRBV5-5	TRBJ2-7	CVSSLALEGEQYF	TGTGTCAGCAGCTTAGCCTTGGAGGGCGAGCAGTACTTC
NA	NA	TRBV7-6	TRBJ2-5	CASTQGGQTQYF	TGTGCCAGCACCCAGGGGGGACAGACCCAGTACTTC
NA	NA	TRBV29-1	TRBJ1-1	CSVAGQVNNEAFF	TGCAGCGTTGCGGGGCAGGTGAACAATGAAGCCTTCTTT
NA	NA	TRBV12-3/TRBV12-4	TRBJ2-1	CTSSLERPENEQFF	TGTACCAGCAGTCTGGAAAGGCCGGAGAATGAGCAGTTCTTC
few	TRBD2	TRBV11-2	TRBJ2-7	CASSLSVGLAGGYEQYF	TGTGCCAGCAGCTTATCCGTTGGACTAGCGGGGGGGTACGAGCAGTACTTC
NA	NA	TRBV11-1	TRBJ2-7	CVNSLAGTKQYF	TGTGTCAACAGCTTGGCGGGGACAAAACAGTACTTC
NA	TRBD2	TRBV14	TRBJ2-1	CASSQDIGSGRSQRGYEQLF	TGTGCTAGCAGCCAAGACATCGGGTCAGGTCGGAGTCAGCGGGGGTATGAGCAGCTCTTC
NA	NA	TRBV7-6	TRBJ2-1	CASSLMGGPTSEQFF	TGTGCCAGCAGCCTGATGGGGGGACCTACAAGTGAGCAGTTCTTC
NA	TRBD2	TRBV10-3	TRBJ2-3	CAISDSSVTSGRDTQYF	TGCGCCATCAGTGATTCTTCCGTGACTAGCGGGAGAGATACGCAGTATTTT
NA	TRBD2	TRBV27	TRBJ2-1	CASSLSGTSYNEQFF	TGTGCCAGCAGTTTAAGCGGGACCTCCTACAATGAGCAGTTCTTC
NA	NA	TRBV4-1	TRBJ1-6	CASSQDLSRVGSTLYF	TGCGCCAGCAGCCAAGATCTGTCCAGGGTCGGCTCAACCCTCTACTTT
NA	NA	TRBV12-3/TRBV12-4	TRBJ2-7	CASTEPGLAFYEEYF	TGTGCCAGCACCGAACCGGGATTGGCTTTTTACGAGGAGTACTTC
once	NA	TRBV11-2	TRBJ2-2	CASSLVGRGSGEQFF	NA
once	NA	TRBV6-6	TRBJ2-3	CASVTSADTQYF	TGTGCCAGCGTGACAAGCGCAGATACGCAGTATTTT
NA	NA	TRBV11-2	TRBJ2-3	CASGFRDSTDTQYF	TGTGCCAGCGGCTTTCGAGACAGCACAGATACTCAGTATTTT
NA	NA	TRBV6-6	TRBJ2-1	CASRSSYSFNEQFF	TGTGCCAGCAGGAGCAGCTACTCCTTCAATGAGCAGTTCTTC
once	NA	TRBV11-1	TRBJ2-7	CASGLESSVSYEQYF	TGTGCCAGCGGCTTAGAATCAAGTGTCTCTTATGAGCAGTACTTC
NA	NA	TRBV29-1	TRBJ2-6	CSVMTGRANALTF	TGCAGCGTGATGACAGGGAGGGCCAACGCCCTAACTTTC
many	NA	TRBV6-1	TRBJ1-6	CASMEAYNSPLHF	TGTGCCAGCATGGAGGCCTATAATTCACCCCTCCACTTT
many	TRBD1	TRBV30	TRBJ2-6	CAWSVDRAPRANVLTF	TGTGCCTGGAGTGTAGACAGGGCCCCTAGGGCCAACGTCCTGACTTTC
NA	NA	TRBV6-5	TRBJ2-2	CAGSHAVDGTGELPF	TGTGCCGGCAGTCACGCAGTGGACGGCACCGGGGAGCTGCCTTTT
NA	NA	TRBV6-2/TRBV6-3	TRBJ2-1	CARSYGASTYNEQFF	TGTGCCAGGAGTTACGGCGCCAGCACCTACAATGAACAGTTCTTC
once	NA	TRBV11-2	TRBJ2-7	CASTLDFLETQYF	TGTGCCAGTACCTTAGATTTTCTGGAGACCCAATACTTC
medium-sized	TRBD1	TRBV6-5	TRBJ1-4	CASSEKGAEEKLFF	TGTGCCAGCAGTGAAAAGGGGGCCGAGGAAAAACTGTTTTTT
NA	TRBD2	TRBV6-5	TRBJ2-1	CASSYMGLEGGNEQFF	TGTGCCAGCAGTTACATGGGACTAGAGGGGGGTAATGAGCAGTTCTTC
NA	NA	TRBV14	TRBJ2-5	CTSSQDHAPEFQETQHF	TGTACCAGCAGCCAAGACCACGCCCCGGAGTTCCAAGAGACCCAGCATTTC
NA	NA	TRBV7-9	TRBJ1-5	CASSLGAGQPQHF	TGTGCCAGCAGCTTAGGGGCGGGTCAGCCCCAGCATTTT
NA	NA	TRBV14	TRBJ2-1	CASSHSGGGYNEQFF	TGTGCCAGCAGCCACTCAGGGGGAGGTTATAATGAGCAGTTCTTC
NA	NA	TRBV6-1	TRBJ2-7	CASSESTGTEEQYF	TGTGCTAGCAGTGAATCCACGGGGACCGAGGAGCAGTACTTC
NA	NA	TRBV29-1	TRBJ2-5	CSVLVGAGVETQYF	TGCAGCGTTCTTGTTGGCGCAGGGGTAGAGACCCAGTACTTC
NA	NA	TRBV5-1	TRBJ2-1	CASSLGSSYNEQFF	TGCGCCAGCAGCTTGGGGTCTTCCTACAATGAGCAGTTCTTC
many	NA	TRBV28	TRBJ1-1	CASSYRGSGGTEAFF	TGTGCCAGCAGTTACCGTGGCAGTGGGGGCACTGAAGCTTTCTTT
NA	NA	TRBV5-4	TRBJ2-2	CVSSVRQGNTGELFF	TGTGTCAGCAGTGTTAGGCAGGGGAACACCGGGGAGCTGTTTTTT
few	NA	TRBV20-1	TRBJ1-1	CSGSLPGDTEAFF	TGCAGTGGTAGTCTGCCAGGGGACACTGAAGCTTTCTTT
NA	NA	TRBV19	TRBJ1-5	CASRLDFSNQPQHF	TGTGCCAGCCGTTTAGATTTTAGCAATCAGCCCCAGCATTTT
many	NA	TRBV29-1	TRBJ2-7	CSVASVRGPYEQYF	TGCAGCGTTGCTAGCGTAAGGGGGCCCTACGAGCAGTACTTC
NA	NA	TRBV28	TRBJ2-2	CASSLIASRTGELFF	TGTGCCAGCAGTTTAATAGCGAGTCGAACCGGTGAGCTGTTTTTT
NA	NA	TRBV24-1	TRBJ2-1	CATQMGVRNEQFF	TGTGCCACCCAAATGGGAGTTCGGAATGAGCAGTTCTTC
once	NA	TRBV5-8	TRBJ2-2	CASSLRGSGELFF	TGTGCCAGCAGCTTGCGGGGATCCGGGGAGCTGTTTTTT
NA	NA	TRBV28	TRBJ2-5	CASSPVGETQNF	TGTGCCAGTAGCCCAGTAGGTGAGACCCAGAACTTC
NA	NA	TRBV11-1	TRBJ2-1	CTSSLNQWEAFSSYNEQFF	TGTACCAGCAGCTTAAATCAATGGGAGGCGTTCAGCTCCTACAATGAGCAGTTCTTC
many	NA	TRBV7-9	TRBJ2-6	CASSPSRGTGANVLTF	TGTGCCAGCAGTCCGAGTAGGGGTACGGGGGCCAACGTCCTGACTTTC
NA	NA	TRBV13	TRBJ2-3	CASSPHVATPSPDTQYF	TGTGCCAGCAGCCCCCATGTGGCAACTCCATCTCCAGATACGCAGTATTTT
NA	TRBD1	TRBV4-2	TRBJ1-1	CTSNTDRDRGIFNTEAFF	TGTACCAGCAACACTGACCGGGACAGGGGAATTTTCAACACTGAAGCTTTCTTT
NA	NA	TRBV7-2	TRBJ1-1	CASSDGVNTEAFF	TGTGCCAGCAGCGACGGAGTTAACACTGAAGCTTTCTTT